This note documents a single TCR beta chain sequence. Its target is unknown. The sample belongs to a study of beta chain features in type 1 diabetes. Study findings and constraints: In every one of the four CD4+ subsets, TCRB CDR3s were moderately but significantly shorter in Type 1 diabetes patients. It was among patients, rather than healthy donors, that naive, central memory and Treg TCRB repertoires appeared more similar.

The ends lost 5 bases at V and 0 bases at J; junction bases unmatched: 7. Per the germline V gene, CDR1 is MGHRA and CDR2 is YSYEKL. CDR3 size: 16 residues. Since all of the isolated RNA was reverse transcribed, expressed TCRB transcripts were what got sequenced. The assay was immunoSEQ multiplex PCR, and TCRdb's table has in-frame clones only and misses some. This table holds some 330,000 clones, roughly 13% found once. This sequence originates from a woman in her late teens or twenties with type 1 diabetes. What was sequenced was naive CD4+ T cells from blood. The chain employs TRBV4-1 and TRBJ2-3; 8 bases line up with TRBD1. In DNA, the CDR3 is TGCGCCAGCAGCGTGGACAGGGTGTTTAGCACAGATACGCAGTATTTT. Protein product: CASSVDRVFSTDTQYF.